Presented here are 29 T cell receptor beta chains from one specimen sequenced in a study of tumor-infiltrating lymphocytes in primary liver carcinoma. Starting material for RNA and DNA co-extraction consisted of about 17-32 mg of unsorted bulk tissue. The template, about 550 ng total RNA, yielded TCR beta cDNA made with a constant-region primer. Three nested multiplex PCR rounds, a slightly modified ARM-PCR method, built the TCR beta libraries. TRBV1-TRBV30 forward primers paired with a C-beta reverse primer were used in the first two PCR rounds, which ran about 11 cycles each. Using its own MiXCR run on the multiplex PCR reads, TCRdb lists one record per CDR3 protein. In the table there are roughly 91,000 distinct CDR3 sequences, around two thirds of which are singletons. Sequenced: liver tumor tissue from sampling region 5. Subset denoted: tumor region T5, tumor centre. Receptor source: a woman in her fifties or sixties with primary liver carcinoma and hepatitis B virus infection.

This clonotype was counted a few times. Possible read error: a much larger clone is one base away. The V and J genes are TRBV14 and TRBJ2-1; D perhaps matches TRBD2 (5 bases). The CDR3 runs to 13 residues. Germline V gene lookup returns CDR1 SGHDN and CDR2 FVKESK. The V end was cut by 9 bases, the J end by 7 bases, with 16 bases between. The CDR3 sequence is CASEKAGVNEQFF. The CDR3, as DNA: TGTGCCAGTGAGAAGGCGGGCGTGAATGAGCAGTTCTTC.

This clonotype is medium-sized by share. The V gene is TRBV11-2, the J gene TRBJ2-1; D possibly corresponds to TRBD2 (5 bases). V was pared by 2 bases and J by 10 bases, with 18 bases between. Germline CDR1 and CDR2: SGHAT and FQNNGV. The CDR3 contains 15 residues. CDR3 amino acids: CASSLTSPSTGEQFF. The DNA of the CDR3 is TGTGCCAGCAGCTTAACATCACCGTCCACGGGGGAGCAGTTCTTC.

As regards this clonotype: One end of the junction fails to match germline, which may point to a read error. This chain joins TRBV11-3 and TRBJ2-7, with 12 bases that match TRBD1. The CDR3 extends over 15 amino acids. Per germline, CDR1 SGHNT and CDR2 YENEEA. CDR3 DNA: TGTGCCAGCATCATAGGGACAGGGGGCTCCCTCGAGCAGTGCTTC. As protein: CASIIGTGGSLEQCF.

A word on this clonotype: The junction departs from the called germline gene at one end, perhaps through a read error. V usage is TRBV28 and J usage is TRBJ2-4; TRBD2 is a possible D gene (7 bases). This CDR3 comprises 17 residues. The V gene's germline CDR1 is MDHEN and CDR2 SYDVKM. For the CDR3, the DNA is TGTGCCAGTAGTCAAAGAGGGGTACGGGGGGCCAAAAACATTAAGTACTTC. Amino acids: CASSQRGVRGAKNIKYF.

This clonotype was counted ten times or more. The CDR3 ends on some other residue instead of the conserved phenylalanine or tryptophan, so this is likely a read error. The V gene is TRBV5-1, the J gene TRBJ1-2; 9 nucleotides line up with TRBD1. With 4 bases clipped from V and 7 bases from J, the junction kept 5 bases outside the gene matches. CDR3 length: 13 residues. The germline gives CDR1 SGHRS, CDR2 YFSETQ. Here the CDR3 DNA reads TGCGCCAGCAGCCCGACAGGGGGTCTTGGCTACACCTCC. It is translated as CASSPTGGLGYTS.

Details on this clonotype: A junction boundary mismatches the germline segment, possibly from a read error. J is TRBJ2-7 and V is TRBV11-2, with a tentative D call TRBD2 (5 bases). Germline V CDR1 and CDR2: SGHAT, FQNNGV. The CDR3 covers 16 residues. CDR3 sequence: CASTLGRLVGVAEQYF. The CDR3 coding sequence is TGTGCCAGCACCTTAGGCCGTCTAGTGGGAGTTGCCGAACAGTACTTC.

With respect to this clonotype: A much larger clone sits a single nucleotide away, making a read error possible. This chain uses TRBV30 with TRBJ1-2; no reliable D call. This CDR3 comprises 16 residues. The V gene lost 2 bases and the J gene lost 6 bases, with 22 bases spanning the gap. The V gene's germline CDR1 is GTSNPN and CDR2 SVGIG (reference sequence). The CDR3 coding sequence is TGTGCCTGGAGTCTTTGGTGGGTCCCTAACCCTCATGGCTACACCTTC. Translated, it gives CAWSLWWVPNPHGYTF. The complete variable domain, with remaining parts taken from reference TRBV30 and TRBJ1-2, reads SQTIHQWPATLVQPVGSPLSLECTVEGTSNPNLYWYRQAAGRGLQLLFYSVGIGQISSEVPQNLSASRPQDRQFILSSKKLLLSDSGFYLCAWSLWWVPNPHGYTFGSGTRLTVV.

Many counts were recorded for this clonotype. The chain combines TRBV7-9 with TRBJ2-1, with 10 bases identical to TRBD2. Per germline, CDR1 SEHNR and CDR2 FQNEAQ (reference sequence). J lost 3 bases, V lost 1 base, and 6 bases had no gene match. The CDR3 is 17 residues long. The CDR3 nucleotides are TGTGCCAGCAGCTTAGAGGCCTTAGCGGGAGGCTACAATGAGCAGTTCTTC. Translation: CASSLEALAGGYNEQFF.

Regarding this clonotype: The final CDR3 position lacks the conserved phenylalanine or tryptophan, pointing to a likely read error. J is TRBJ2-1 and V is TRBV4-1; either TRBD1 or TRBD2 may fit D (5 bases each). Per the germline V gene, CDR1 is MGHRA and CDR2 is YSYEKL. The CDR3 has 17 amino acids. The CDR3 DNA reads TGCGCCAGGAGCCAAGGGACGGGCTCGGCTTTTTACAATGAGCAGTTCTTA. Its protein is CARSQGTGSAFYNEQFL.

About this clonotype itself: Mismatch with germline at one junction end may stem from a read error. The chain combines TRBV6-5 with TRBJ1-5; D is unclear. The CDR3 extends over 15 amino acids. Germline values: CDR1 MNHEY, CDR2 SVGAGI. The CDR3 DNA is TGTGTCAGCAGTTACTCGCTGGCCAGCAATCAGCTCCAGCATTTT. It yields the protein CVSSYSLASNQLQHF.

This clonotype occurred a few times. This rearrangement joins TRBV7-9 to TRBJ1-5; 7 bases agree with TRBD1. Germline V lookup: CDR1 SEHNR, CDR2 FQNEAQ (reference sequence). This CDR3 comprises 16 residues. The J segment lost 6 bases and the V segment lost 0 bases, leaving 8 bases of the junction unmatched. This CDR3 is CASSLAGEGATQPQHF. DNA for the CDR3: TGTGCCAGCAGCTTAGCGGGAGAGGGGGCGACTCAGCCCCAGCATTTT.

Concerning this clonotype: This likely comes from a read error, as the CDR3 has no conserved phenylalanine or tryptophan at its end. The V gene is TRBV5-8, the J gene TRBJ2-5; 12 bases are shared with TRBD2. V lost 4 bases to trimming and J lost 4 bases; unmatched junction nucleotides: 14. The CDR3 has 18 residues. Looked up from germline, CDR1 is SGHTS and CDR2 is YDEGEE. CDR3: CASSHGPELAGGGETQYV. In DNA form, the CDR3 reads TGTGCCAGCAGCCACGGACCCGAACTAGCGGGAGGTGGAGAGACCCAGTACGTC.

Regarding this clonotype: This CDR3 fails to terminate in the conserved phenylalanine or tryptophan, so it likely reflects a read error. The chain couples TRBV6-5 to TRBJ2-5; 12 positions match TRBD2. Germline-derived CDR1 and CDR2 are MNHEY and SVGAGI. The CDR3 is 13 amino acids. DNA for the CDR3: TGTGTCAGCAGTCGACTAGCGGGGGCGACCCAGTACCTC. Its protein product is CVSSRLAGATQYL.

The rearrangement joins TRBV6-5 to TRBJ2-1; D uncertain. The CDR3 runs 16 residues. Germline CDR1 is MNHEY and CDR2 is SVGAGI. Trimming cost V 2 bases and J 13 bases, with 24 bases left between them. The CDR3 region is CASSYRPTVDYIEQFF. Here the CDR3 DNA reads TGTGCCAGCAGTTACCGTCCAACGGTAGATTACATTGAACAGTTCTTC.

This clonotype was seen many times. The genes are TRBV10-2 and TRBJ2-2; D possibly matches TRBD1 or TRBD2 (5 bases each). CDR1 is WSHSY and CDR2 is SAAADI in the germline V gene. The CDR3 loop spans 15 amino acids. The germline V and J ends were trimmed by 10 bases and 0 bases, with 15 bases remaining between them. CDR3 region: CATRGAYSNTGELFF. CDR3 DNA: TGCGCCACCCGGGGCGCTTATTCGAACACCGGGGAGCTGTTTTTT.

On this clonotype: A much larger clone lies a single base off, so this may be a read error. The J gene is TRBJ2-7, the V gene TRBV4-1; unclear D gene. Germline V lookup: CDR1 MGHRA, CDR2 YSYEKL. This CDR3 comprises 10 residues. The CDR3 protein is CATGDYEHYF. The CDR3 nucleotides are TGCGCCACTGGGGATTACGAGCACTACTTC.

This clonotype has just one count. This likely comes from a read error, as the CDR3 has no conserved phenylalanine or tryptophan at its end. The rearrangement joins TRBV7-8 to TRBJ1-4; D is unresolved. V lost 2 bases and J lost 5, with 15 bases in between. The CDR3 has 16 amino acids. CDR1 SGHVS and CDR2 FQNEAQ come from the germline V gene. CDR3 DNA: TGTGCCAGCAGCTTAATCTCCAGACGGGGAAATGAAAAACTGTTTCTT. Its protein product is CASSLISRRGNEKLFL.

This chain links TRBV29-1 with TRBJ2-1; the match to TRBD2 covers 10 bases. Germline values: CDR1 SQVTM, CDR2 ANQGSEA. The CDR3 length is 15 residues. J was trimmed by 8 bases and V by 2 bases; bases with no gene match: 9. The CDR3 region is CSVERLAGEDDEQFF. DNA of the CDR3: TGCAGCGTTGAACGCCTAGCGGGAGAGGATGATGAGCAGTTCTTC.

With regard to this clonotype: The germline gene is not matched at one end of the junction; a read error may be the cause. The chain is built from TRBV11-2 and TRBJ1-4, with unresolved D. The CDR3 is 15 amino acids. Germline V CDR1 and CDR2: SGHAT, FQNNGV. The CDR3 loop is CASSLSGIPNKKLFF. CDR3 in DNA: TGTGCCAGCAGCTTATCGGGGATCCCAAATAAAAAGCTGTTTTTT.

The sample holds a few counts of this clonotype. The chain uses TRBV2 and TRBJ2-1; 13 bases agree with TRBD2. The length of the CDR3 is 17 residues. Trimming at V came to 6 bases and at J to 4 bases, leaving 9 bases not matched to a gene. Germline V gene lookup returns CDR1 SNHLY and CDR2 FYNNEI. CDR3: CASSSTQTSGRYNEQFF. For the CDR3, the DNA is TGTGCCAGCAGCTCCACCCAGACTAGCGGGAGGTACAATGAGCAGTTCTTC.

This clonotype was recorded once. One end of the junction is discordant with germline, which a read error may explain. V and J are TRBV11-2 and TRBJ1-4, with D hard to call. The germline V gene encodes CDR1 SGHAT and CDR2 FQNNGV. The CDR3 covers 15 residues. In DNA, the CDR3 is TGTGCCATCAGCTTAGGGCTCTCGTCTAATGAAAAACTGTTTTTT. Translation: CAISLGLSSNEKLFF.

Worth noting for this clonotype: A read error is possible here, since a much larger clone lies one base away. The rearrangement joins TRBV5-6 to TRBJ1-2, with 9 nucleotides matching TRBD1. Germline CDR1 SGHDT, CDR2 YYEEEE. The CDR3 extends over 14 amino acids. For the CDR3, the DNA is TGTGCCAGCAGCTTGAACGACAGGGGGAATGGCTACGCCTTC. As protein: CASSLNDRGNGYAF.

A note on this clonotype: A read error is likely, as this CDR3 ends without the conserved phenylalanine or tryptophan. The gene calls are TRBV29-1 and TRBJ2-5; D gene uncertain. V lost 5 bases to trimming and J lost 7 bases, with 14 bases between them. Germline values: CDR1 SQVTM, CDR2 ANQGSEA. This CDR3 has 12 amino acids. The CDR3 DNA follows: TGCAGCGTTTTTCGAGACCATGGGACCCAGTACTCC. Its translation is CSVFRDHGTQYS.

The J gene is TRBJ2-1, the V gene TRBV12-3 or TRBV12-4, with D perhaps TRBD1 (5 bases). The germline V and J ends were trimmed by 7 bases and 13 bases, with 14 bases remaining between them. CDR3 length: 11 residues. The CDR3 loop is CASTRQPEQFF. CDR3 coding DNA: TGTGCCAGCACTCGACAGCCTGAACAGTTCTTC.

On this clonotype: Relative to the germline gene, one junction end is altered; a read error may explain this. CDR3 protein: CASSLGTNGYNEHFF. The CDR3 DNA is TGTGCTAGCAGCTTAGGGACTAACGGTTACAATGAGCACTTCTTC. The J gene is TRBJ2-1, the V gene TRBV11-2; 7 nucleotides line up with TRBD2. Germline V gene lookup returns CDR1 SGHAT and CDR2 FQNNGV. The CDR3 loop spans 15 amino acids.

The chain couples TRBV6-2 or TRBV6-3 to TRBJ2-2, with D possibly called TRBD1 or TRBD2 (5 bases each). CDR1 is MNHEY, CDR2 SVGEGT, per germline. Trimming shortened V by 8 bases and J by 5 bases, and 27 bases separated the two germline ends. The length of the CDR3 is 18 residues. The CDR3, as DNA: TGTGCCAGCGCACTACTAGGGGACCCGGGATGGGGTACCGGGGAGCTGTTTTTT. Amino acid sequence: CASALLGDPGWGTGELFF.

Of note for this clonotype: A much more abundant neighbour one base away suggests this may be a read error. This chain connects TRBV5-6 to TRBJ1-6, with D uncertain. Germline V gene lookup returns CDR1 SGHDT and CDR2 YYEEEE. The CDR3 has 14 amino acids. CDR3 coding DNA: TGTGCCAGCAGCTACGAAGAGGATAATTCACCCCTCAACTTT. The encoded protein is CASSYEEDNSPLNF.

Details on this clonotype: One end of the junction is discordant with germline, which a read error may explain. This chain links TRBV5-4 with TRBJ1-2; 10 bases match TRBD1. Germline CDR1 is SGHNT and CDR2 is YYREEE (reference sequence). The CDR3 length is 15 residues. The CDR3 DNA sequence: TGTGCCATCAGCTCACGGACAGGGGGTAACTATGGCTACACCTTC. This codes for CAISSRTGGNYGYTF.

This clonotype was observed a few times. Compared with germline, one end of the junction differs, possibly owing to a read error. This chain connects TRBV11-2 to TRBJ1-1; D is unresolved. CDR3 size: 13 residues. Germline loops: CDR1 SGHAT, CDR2 FQNNGV. DNA of the CDR3: TGTGCCAACAGCTTCCCTCGGGGCACTGAAGCTTTCTTT. Protein sequence: CANSFPRGTEAFF.